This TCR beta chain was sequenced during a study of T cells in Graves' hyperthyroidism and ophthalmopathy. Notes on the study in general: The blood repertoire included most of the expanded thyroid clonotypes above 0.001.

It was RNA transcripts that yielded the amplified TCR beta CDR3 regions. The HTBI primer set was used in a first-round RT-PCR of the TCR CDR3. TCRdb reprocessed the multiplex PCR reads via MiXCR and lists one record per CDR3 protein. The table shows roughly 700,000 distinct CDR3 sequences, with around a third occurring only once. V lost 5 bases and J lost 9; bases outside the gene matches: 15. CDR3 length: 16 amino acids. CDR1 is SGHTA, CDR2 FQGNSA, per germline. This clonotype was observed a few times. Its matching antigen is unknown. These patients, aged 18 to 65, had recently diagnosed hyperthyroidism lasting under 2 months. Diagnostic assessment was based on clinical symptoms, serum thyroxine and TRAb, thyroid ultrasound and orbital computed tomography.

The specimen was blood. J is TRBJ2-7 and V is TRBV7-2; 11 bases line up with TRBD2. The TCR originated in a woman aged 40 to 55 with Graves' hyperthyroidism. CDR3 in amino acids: CASSLTSGSPNFGQYF. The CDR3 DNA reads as TGTGCCAGCAGCCTTACTAGCGGGAGCCCGAATTTTGGGCAGTACTTC.